This section outlines one T cell receptor beta chain sequence together with its context. The entry originates in a study of blood T cell repertoires in COVID-19. The CDR3 is 14 amino acids. Per germline, CDR1 SGHTA and CDR2 FQGNSA. V shed 7 bases and J 7 bases; nucleotides not matched to a gene: 11. Clones were sequenced by immunoSEQ multiplex PCR, and TCRdb holds only the in-frame ones, with some missing. This table has about 310,000 clones, roughly 85% appearing once. The V call is TRBV7-2, the J call TRBJ2-7; TRBD2 matches 9 bases. This TCR was sampled from a woman in her 30s who had been exposed to COVID-19. Sequencing was done on a sample of PBMCs or T cells enriched from blood (not recorded which). CDR3 sequence reads: CASTFSGGRREQYF. As DNA, the CDR3 is TGTGCCAGCACCTTCAGCGGGGGGCGAAGGGAGCAGTACTTC.